The 14 T cell receptor beta chains listed next were all sequenced from one sample in a study of blood T cell repertoires in COVID-19. Assay used: immunoSEQ multiplex PCR; TCRdb lists only in-frame clones, some missing. The data show over 150,000 clones, about 90% seen once. What was sequenced was peripheral blood. The receptors come from a man between 50 and 59 years old with acute or convalescent COVID-19.

The V and J genes are TRBV30 and TRBJ1-5, with D possibly matching TRBD1 (5 bases). V lost 0 bases and J lost 2, with 11 bases in between. The germline V gene encodes CDR1 GTSNPN and CDR2 SVGIG (reference sequence). The CDR3 sequence is 15 residues long. CDR3 sequence: CAWSVGGTGNQPQHF. The CDR3, as DNA: TGTGCCTGGAGTGTCGGGGGAACGGGCAATCAGCCCCAGCATTTT. Looking up the rest from reference TRBV30 and TRBJ1-5 gives the full variable domain: SQTIHQWPATLVQPVGSPLSLECTVEGTSNPNLYWYRQAAGRGLQLLFYSVGIGQISSEVPQNLSASRPQDRQFILSSKKLLLSDSGFYLCAWSVGGTGNQPQHFGDGTRLSIL.

DNA for the CDR3: TGTGCCAGCTCCTGGTATAGGGGCAACACGGCTATGAACACTGAAGCTTTCTTT. Its protein is CASSWYRGNTAMNTEAFF. V and J are TRBV18 and TRBJ1-1; D perhaps matches TRBD1 (5 bases). The V gene lost 6 bases and the J gene lost 0 bases, with 23 bases spanning the gap. The CDR3 is 18 amino acids. The V gene's germline CDR1 is KGHSH and CDR2 LQKENI.

V is TRBV3-1 (or the pseudogene TRBV3-2) and J is TRBJ2-4; possibly TRBD2 for D (5 bases). V was clipped by 1 base and J by 7 bases, with 8 bases between them. There are 13 residues in the CDR3. Germline V gene lookup returns CDR1 LGHDT and CDR2 YNNKEL (reference sequence). The CDR3 DNA is TGTGCCAGCAGCCAAGTGGGCGGGAACATTCAGTACTTC. Its protein is CASSQVGGNIQYF.

This sequence joins TRBV12-5 and TRBJ2-5; TRBD1 agrees at 7 bases. CDR1 and CDR2 (germline): LGHNT, FRNRAP. Unmatched junction bases numbered 3, after V lost 5 bases and J lost 0 bases. The CDR3 runs 14 residues. CDR3 coding DNA: TGTGCTAGTGGTACTGGGACAGACCAAGAGACCCAGTACTTC. This encodes CASGTGTDQETQYF.

The chain employs TRBV27 and TRBJ1-6; D ambiguous. CDR1 MNHEY and CDR2 SMNVEV come from the germline V gene (reference sequence). This CDR3 region has 13 residues. The V and J ends lost 6 bases and 2 bases respectively, with 5 bases between them. The CDR3 DNA is TGTGCCAGCAGCCTCGCCTATAATTCACCCCTCCACTTT. This sequence encodes CASSLAYNSPLHF.

The chain carries TRBV10-3 and TRBJ1-3; no definite D call. Germline V gene lookup returns CDR1 ENHRY and CDR2 SYGVKD. Trimming removed 1 base from V and 3 bases from J, with 4 bases in between. This CDR3 has 13 amino acids. CDR3 sequence reads: CAISELIGNTIYF. The CDR3 nucleotides read TGTGCCATCAGTGAGTTAATTGGAAACACCATATATTTT.

The gene calls are TRBV4-3 and TRBJ2-2, with D maybe TRBD1 (6 bases). The CDR3 is made up of 14 amino acids. The V end was cut by 3 bases, the J end by 7 bases, with 12 bases between. Germline V gene sequence: CDR1 LGHNA, CDR2 YSLEER. The CDR3 protein is CASSHDTGIGELFF. In nucleotides, the CDR3 is TGCGCCAGCAGCCATGATACAGGGATCGGGGAGCTGTTTTTT.

The chain has TRBV19 and TRBJ2-3; TRBD2 matches at 12 bases. This CDR3 has 17 amino acids. The V segment lost 8 bases and the J segment 0 bases; nucleotides outside the gene matches: 9. From germline, CDR1 is LNHDA and CDR2 SQIVND (reference sequence). The CDR3 bases are TGTGCCAGTTCTGGGGTGACTAGCGGGGGAAGCACAGATACGCAGTATTTT. It specifies CASSGVTSGGSTDTQYF.

This clone was observed a single time. The rearrangement joins TRBV5-1 to TRBJ2-1; 10 bases align to TRBD1. The V gene's germline CDR1 is SGHRS and CDR2 YFSETQ. The CDR3 length is 13 residues. V lost 7 bases to trimming and J lost 9 bases; unmatched junction nucleotides: 7. This chain's CDR3 is CASGDRGRGEQFF. DNA for the CDR3: TGCGCCAGCGGGGACAGGGGAAGAGGTGAGCAGTTCTTC.

The J gene is TRBJ1-6, the V gene TRBV24-1; the D gene is possibly TRBD1 (6 bases). This CDR3 has 12 amino acids. V lost 9 bases and J 7 bases, leaving 9 bases between the germline ends. Germline CDR1 KGHDR, CDR2 SFDVKD. CDR3 bases: TGTGCCACCGACAGGAGGAATTCACCCCTCCACTTT. Its protein product is CATDRRNSPLHF.

CDR3 in DNA: TGTGCCAGCTCACCACCAGGACAGGGTGGATCACCCCTCCACTTT. Translation: CASSPPGQGGSPLHF. The chain couples TRBV18 to TRBJ1-6, with 8 positions matching TRBD1. The CDR3 sequence is 15 residues long. With V trimmed by 0 bases and J by 10 bases, 5 bases remained unmatched. The germline V gene encodes CDR1 KGHSH and CDR2 LQKENI.

J is TRBJ2-7 and V is TRBV15; the match to TRBD1 covers 11 bases. CDR1 and CDR2 (germline): LNHNV, YYDKDF (reference sequence). CDR3 size: 16 residues. V shed 3 bases, J shed 6 bases, and the junction held 10 bases outside the gene matches. The CDR3 nucleotides read TGTGCCACCAGCAGGGAATGGACAGGGGGCCGGTCCGAGCAGTACTTC. It is translated as CATSREWTGGRSEQYF.

This clone was counted once. The chain couples TRBV24-1 to TRBJ2-3, with D possibly matching TRBD2 (6 bases). The CDR3 sequence is 14 residues long. Germline V gene sequence: CDR1 KGHDR, CDR2 SFDVKD. Trimming cost V 4 bases and J 0 bases, with 7 bases left between them. CDR3 bases: TGTGCCACCAGTGACGCGGGAAGCACAGATACGCAGTATTTT. Residues: CATSDAGSTDTQYF.

This sequence joins TRBV30 and TRBJ1-6; D is undetermined. The CDR3 runs to 12 residues. V was shortened by 3 bases and J by 10 bases, with 10 bases between the two germline ends. Germline CDR1 and CDR2: GTSNPN and SVGIG (reference sequence). In DNA form, the CDR3 reads TGTGCCTGGAGCGGGGTAGGCTCACCCCTCCACTTT. Translation: CAWSGVGSPLHF.